This TCR beta chain comes out of a study of T-cell reconstitution after alpha-beta-depleted transplantation in children. The CDR3 has 15 amino acids. Molecular barcoding with unique molecular identifiers was used for the TCRbeta library. TCRdb reprocessed the PCR reads via MiXCR and lists one record per CDR3 protein. The top ten clones hold around 9.1% of a sample with 250,000 to 350,000 distinct CDR3 sequences, around 9.6% of them seen once. Notes on this clonotype: One end of the junction is discordant with germline, which a read error may explain.

The clonotype was recovered from a human donor who donated a stem cell graft to a child with SCID. The rearrangement joins TRBV12-3 or TRBV12-4 to TRBJ2-5; D unclear. This material consisted of PBMCs from the stem cell graft donor, taken from the stem cell graft. CDR3 loop: CVSSLGRSVWETQYF. The CDR3 DNA reads as TGTGTCAGCAGTTTAGGCAGGTCGGTGTGGGAGACCCAGTACTTC.